The entry below gives a single TCR beta chain sequence along with its context. The CDR3 length is 15 residues. In germline, CDR1 is SGHTA, CDR2 FQGTGA. V dropped 3 bases and J dropped 5 bases, with 11 bases sitting between them. This sample was taken from a study of blood T cell repertoires in COVID-19. Clones were read by immunoSEQ multiplex PCR, and TCRdb kept only the in-frame ones, dropping some. Among a few hundred thousand clones listed, roughly 90% were seen once. Material: peripheral blood. J is TRBJ1-6 and V is TRBV7-3; a weak D match, TRBD1 (5 bases). This TCR was sampled from a man aged 40-50 years with acute or convalescent COVID-19. The CDR3 bases are TGTGCCAGCAGCTTGAATGGGGGGGATAATTCACCCCTCCACTTT. Protein: CASSLNGGDNSPLHF.